The 25 T cell receptor beta chains reported below all come from one sample, sequenced in a study of T cell repertoires in cytomegalovirus infection. Antigens for these TCRs are unknown. TCRdb passed the reads through MiXCR, listing each CDR3 protein once. The table lists about 570,000 distinct CDR3 sequences, about 39% of them singletons, with over 45% in the top ten. The starting material was cultured PBMCs, obtained from culture after CMV antigen stimulation. These receptors came from a human donor in good health (CMV status not recorded). Some clones in this sample may be carry-over from other donors' samples.

The chain carries TRBV6-1 and TRBJ1-6, with a possible D match to TRBD1 (6 bases). With 4 bases removed from V and 0 bases from J, the gap between germline ends came to 19 bases. The CDR3 runs 19 residues. Germline V lookup: CDR1 MNHNS, CDR2 SASEGT. The CDR3 DNA reads TGTGCCAGCAGTGTTGGGGGACAAGGGGGAAGCTCCTATAATTCACCCCTCCACTTT. This gives the protein CASSVGGQGGSSYNSPLHF.

The chain has TRBV6-2 or TRBV6-3 and TRBJ1-2, with TRBD1 identical over 10 bases. V shed 4 bases and J 4 bases; nucleotides not matched to a gene: 12. The CDR3 has 17 residues. Germline V gene sequence: CDR1 MNHEY, CDR2 SVGEGT. CDR3 sequence reads: CASSSPGQGRLLYGYTF. The CDR3, as DNA: TGTGCCAGCAGTTCTCCGGGACAGGGGCGACTACTCTATGGCTACACCTTC.

This clonotype was detected only a few times. The chain joins TRBV7-2 to TRBJ2-7, with 7 bases that match TRBD1. Looked up from germline, CDR1 is SGHTA and CDR2 is FQGNSA. Trimming took 4 bases from V and 6 from J; bases not matched to a gene: 3. The CDR3 covers 12 residues. The DNA for the CDR3 is TGTGCCAGCAGCTCGTCAGGGGGCGAGCAGTACTTC. Residues: CASSSSGGEQYF.

This chain links TRBV7-9 with TRBJ2-2; possibly TRBD1 for D (6 bases). The CDR3 runs 13 residues. The V gene's germline CDR1 is SEHNR and CDR2 FQNEAQ (reference sequence). With 8 bases removed from V and 6 bases from J, the gap between germline ends came to 13 bases. CDR3 in DNA: TGTGCCAGCCGGGACACAGGATCCGGGGAGCTGTTTTTT. This translates into CASRDTGSGELFF. Variable domain in full (rest from reference TRBV7-9 and TRBJ2-2): DTGVSQNPRHKITKRGQNVTFRCDPISEHNRLYWYRQTLGQGPEFLTYFQNEAQLEKSRLLSDRFSAERPKGSFSTLEIQRTEQGDSAMYLCASRDTGSGELFFGEGSRLTVL.

This clonotype has just a few counts. V is TRBV19 and J is TRBJ2-3; 7 positions agree with TRBD2. V shed 1 base and J 3 bases; nucleotides not matched to a gene: 4. Per the germline V gene, CDR1 is LNHDA and CDR2 is SQIVND (reference sequence). This CDR3 has 15 residues. In DNA, the CDR3 is TGTGCCAGTAGTATAGCCGGGGGAGGGACAGATACGCAGTATTTT. This encodes CASSIAGGGTDTQYF.

The chain combines TRBV12-3 or TRBV12-4 with TRBJ1-3; no clear D gene. The CDR3 is 13 residues long. V lost 3 bases and J 9 bases, leaving 12 bases between the germline ends. The DNA for the CDR3 is TGTGCCAGCAGTTTGAAGTCCCCAAGCACCATATATTTT. This encodes CASSLKSPSTIYF.

This clonotype was found a few times. V and J are TRBV12-3 or TRBV12-4 and TRBJ1-6; no firm D call. V shed 10 bases and J shed 10 bases, with 20 bases lying between them. The CDR3 covers 14 residues. CDR3 amino acids: CATTYRSLGSPLHF. CDR3 nucleotide sequence: TGTGCCACCACCTATAGGAGCTTGGGGTCACCCCTCCACTTT.

This clonotype was counted many times. The chain couples TRBV7-2 to TRBJ2-7, with unresolved D. Trimming left V 1 base short and J 4 bases short, with 11 bases between. Germline loops: CDR1 SGHTA, CDR2 FQGNSA. This CDR3 region has 14 residues. CDR3: CASSLDRYSYEQYF. CDR3 DNA: TGTGCCAGCAGCTTAGACCGTTACTCATACGAGCAGTACTTC. The entire variable domain, with the rest obtained from reference TRBV7-2 and TRBJ2-7, is as follows: GAGVSQSPSNKVTEKGKDVELRCDPISGHTALYWYRQSLGQGLEFLIYFQGNSAPDKSGLPSDRFSAERTGGSVSTLTIQRTQQEDSAVYLCASSLDRYSYEQYFGPGTRLTVT.

The genes are TRBV12-3 or TRBV12-4 and TRBJ2-6, with D tentatively TRBD1 or TRBD2 (6 bases each). V lost 7 bases to trimming and J lost 2 bases, with 15 bases between them. This CDR3 region has 16 residues. CDR3: CASNSRRGAGANVLTF. CDR3 bases: TGTGCCAGCAACTCGCGAAGGGGGGCTGGGGCCAACGTCCTGACTTTC.

The chain has TRBV4-1 and TRBJ2-2; the D gene is possibly TRBD2 (5 bases). V lost 3 bases, J lost 3 bases, and 11 bases lay in between. CDR1 is MGHRA and CDR2 is YSYEKL in the germline V gene. This CDR3 region has 15 residues. This CDR3 is CASSHLLADTGELFF. Here the CDR3 DNA reads TGCGCCAGCAGCCACCTCCTAGCCGACACCGGGGAGCTGTTTTTT.

The rearrangement joins TRBV12-3 or TRBV12-4 to TRBJ2-2, with D maybe TRBD2 (6 bases). CDR3 length: 16 amino acids. V was pared by 4 bases and J by 7 bases, with 19 bases between. The CDR3 coding sequence is TGTGCCAGCAGTTCGGGACTCCCGGTGTATGGCGGGGAGCTGTTTTTT. This sequence encodes CASSSGLPVYGGELFF.

As concerns this clonotype: Lacking the conserved final phenylalanine or tryptophan, this CDR3 likely reflects a read error. The chain carries TRBV7-2 and TRBJ2-2; 12 nucleotides agree with TRBD2. Looked up from germline, CDR1 is SGHTA and CDR2 is FQGNSA. With 5 bases clipped from V and 4 bases from J, the junction kept 8 bases outside the gene matches. There are 17 residues in the CDR3. The CDR3 nucleotides read TGTGCCAGCAGCCCGGGACTAGCGGGTTCGGGCACCGGGGAGCTGTTTTCT. Translation gives CASSPGLAGSGTGELFS.

A single count supports this clonotype. In DNA, the CDR3 is TGCAGTGCCGGGGGGAGGGACACTGAAGCTTTCTTT. Protein sequence: CSAGGRDTEAFF. The chain uses TRBV20-1 and TRBJ1-1; the D gene is possibly TRBD1 (5 bases). The CDR3 length is 12 residues. The ends were cut back, 6 bases at V and 3 bases at J, with 11 bases in the middle. CDR1 is DFQATT, CDR2 SNEGSKA, per germline (reference sequence).

The chain uses TRBV29-1 and TRBJ2-5, with a weak D call TRBD1 (6 bases). Germline V lookup: CDR1 SQVTM, CDR2 ANQGSEA. CDR3 length: 14 amino acids. The V end lost 3 bases, the J end lost 5 bases, and 16 bases lay between the germline ends. CDR3 amino acids: CSVDQDSRGETQYF. Written as DNA, the CDR3 is TGCAGCGTTGACCAGGACAGTCGAGGGGAGACCCAGTACTTC.

This clonotype was detected only a few times. The chain combines TRBV7-9 with TRBJ2-2; a possible D gene is TRBD2 (7 bases). The germline CDR1 and CDR2 sequences are SEHNR and FQNEAQ (reference sequence). V lost 7 bases, J lost 0 bases, and 15 bases lay in between. This CDR3 region has 16 residues. The CDR3 sequence is CASNIRGTTNTGELFF. In nucleotides, the CDR3 is TGTGCCAGCAACATTAGGGGGACTACGAACACCGGGGAGCTGTTTTTT.

The CDR3 nucleotides read TGTGCCAGCAGCTTTTCCGGGACAGGGGGGACCCAGTACTTC. Translation gives CASSFSGTGGTQYF. This chain connects TRBV7-2 to TRBJ2-5; TRBD1 matches 11 bases. CDR1 is SGHTA and CDR2 is FQGNSA in the germline V gene. There are 14 residues in the CDR3. The trim removed 3 bases at V and 7 bases at J, leaving 4 bases unmatched. Using reference TRBV7-2 and TRBJ2-5 for the parts outside the CDR3, the full variable domain is GAGVSQSPSNKVTEKGKDVELRCDPISGHTALYWYRQSLGQGLEFLIYFQGNSAPDKSGLPSDRFSAERTGGSVSTLTIQRTQQEDSAVYLCASSFSGTGGTQYFGPGTRLLVL.

V gene TRBV7-9 combines with J gene TRBJ2-7, with TRBD2 as a possible D gene (6 bases). With 3 bases removed from V and 7 bases from J, the gap between germline ends came to 19 bases. The germline CDR1 and CDR2 sequences are SEHNR and FQNEAQ (reference sequence). The CDR3 runs to 15 residues. The CDR3 nucleotides are TGTGCCAGCAGCTTGGCCGGCCGCAACCGGGAGGAGCAGTACTTC. Its translation is CASSLAGRNREEQYF.

CDR3 nucleotides: TGTGCCAGCAACCCGGTGCGCGGGTGGGCCGGGTACGAGCAGTACTTC. It codes for CASNPVRGWAGYEQYF. The chain recombines TRBV11-2 with TRBJ2-7; maybe TRBD2 (5 bases). V shed 7 bases and J shed 4 bases, with 23 bases lying between them. The CDR3 loop spans 16 amino acids. Per the germline V gene, CDR1 is SGHAT and CDR2 is FQNNGV. Using reference TRBV11-2 and TRBJ2-7 for the parts outside the CDR3, the full variable domain is EAGVAQSPRYKIIEKRQSVAFWCNPISGHATLYWYQQILGQGPKLLIQFQNNGVVDDSQLPKDRFSAERLKGVDSTLKIQPAKLEDSAVYLCASNPVRGWAGYEQYFGPGTRLTVT.

The CDR3 spells CASSPPDRGLEGTDTQYF. DNA for the CDR3: TGCGCCAGCAGTCCTCCGGACAGGGGGCTCGAGGGCACAGATACGCAGTATTTT. The chain has TRBV23-1 and TRBJ2-3; TRBD1 agrees at 11 bases. TRBV23-1 carries the ORF label, with uncertain function. J gave up 1 base and V 4 bases, and 10 bases lay outside the gene matches. The CDR3 covers 18 residues.

Details on this clonotype: The junction departs from the called germline gene at one end, perhaps through a read error. The chain recombines TRBV7-6 with TRBJ1-1; TRBD1 matches at 8 bases. Germline-derived CDR1 and CDR2 are SGHVS and FNYEAQ. The CDR3 loop spans 16 amino acids. The CDR3 DNA follows: TGTGTCAGCAGCCCGGACAGGGTTCAGTCGAACACTGAAGCTTTCTTT. This gives the protein CVSSPDRVQSNTEAFF.

This clonotype was detected only a few times. The V call is TRBV7-9, the J call TRBJ1-5; D is ambiguous. The CDR3 has 14 amino acids. Germline loops: CDR1 SEHNR, CDR2 FQNEAQ (reference sequence). With 2 bases removed from V and 3 bases from J, the gap between germline ends came to 8 bases. The CDR3 DNA follows: TGTGCCAGCAGCTTAAGTACTTTCAATCAGCCCCAGCATTTT. Its protein product is CASSLSTFNQPQHF. Filled out from reference TRBV7-9 and TRBJ1-5, the complete variable domain reads DTGVSQNPRHKITKRGQNVTFRCDPISEHNRLYWYRQTLGQGPEFLTYFQNEAQLEKSRLLSDRFSAERPKGSFSTLEIQRTEQGDSAMYLCASSLSTFNQPQHFGDGTRLSIL.

Many counts were recorded for this clonotype. The chain employs TRBV7-2 and TRBJ1-5, with 10 bases lining up with TRBD1. The length of the CDR3 is 13 residues. V gave up 7 bases and J gave up 7 bases; unmatched junction bases: 4. From germline, CDR1 is SGHTA and CDR2 FQGNSA. CDR3 amino acids: CASNKDRGQPQHF. The CDR3 DNA reads TGTGCCAGCAACAAGGACAGGGGGCAGCCCCAGCATTTT.

This chain links TRBV11-2 with TRBJ2-1, with a tentative D call TRBD2 (6 bases). Trimming cost V 5 bases and J 8 bases, with 16 bases left between them. This CDR3 comprises 14 residues. Germline CDR1 reads SGHAT; CDR2 reads FQNNGV. The CDR3 DNA reads as TGTGCCAGCAGCCCTACCGGGACGGGGGATGAGCAGTTCTTC. This codes for CASSPTGTGDEQFF.

The chain has TRBV4-1 and TRBJ2-1, with D maybe TRBD2 (5 bases). V lost 2 bases and J lost 9, with 8 bases in between. Germline V CDR1 and CDR2: MGHRA, YSYEKL. CDR3 length: 12 amino acids. Here the CDR3 DNA reads TGCGCCAGCAGCCAACCCCGGGGTGAGCAGTTCTTC. Its translation: CASSQPRGEQFF.

There are a few counts of this clonotype. The J gene is TRBJ2-4, the V gene TRBV7-2, with TRBD1 matching over 8 bases. The germline V gene encodes CDR1 SGHTA and CDR2 FQGNSA. This CDR3 region has 16 residues. The trim removed 1 base at V and 2 bases at J, leaving 4 bases unmatched. In nucleotides, the CDR3 is TGTGCCAGCAGCTTAGTCGCCAGGGGGCCCAAAAACATTCAGTACTTC. Translated: CASSLVARGPKNIQYF.